One sample yielded the 27 T cell receptor beta chains listed below, sequenced in a study of CD8 T cells in ankylosing spondylitis. TCRdb re-derived calls from the 5' RACE reads in MiXCR, one entry per CDR3 protein. The repertoire has 150,000 or so distinct CDR3 sequences, 15% to 20% of them found once; the top ten carry about 7.8%. What was sequenced was blood, either unsorted or a sorted T cell fraction (not recorded which). These receptors all stem from a male donor with ankylosing spondylitis or in good health (not recorded which).

Only a few counts were recorded for this clonotype. The rearrangement joins TRBV30 to TRBJ1-3; D might be TRBD1 (6 bases). CDR1 is GTSNPN and CDR2 is SVGIG in the germline V gene (reference sequence). This CDR3 is 14 amino acids long. Trimming removed 3 bases at V and 4 bases at J, with 13 bases between. CDR3 DNA: TGTGCCTGGAGCGTGGGGGGCGCAGGAAACACCATATATTTT. Translated, it gives CAWSVGGAGNTIYF.

The chain joins TRBV24-1 to TRBJ2-2; tentatively, D is TRBD2 (5 bases). The CDR3 is 15 residues long. Trimming removed 1 base at V and 5 bases at J, with 10 bases between. Germline assignment: CDR1 KGHDR and CDR2 SFDVKD. Here the CDR3 reads CATSDFSGMTGELFF. CDR3 nucleotides: TGTGCCACCAGTGATTTCTCCGGGATGACCGGGGAGCTGTTTTTT.

This clonotype showed up just a few times. The chain recombines TRBV5-1 with TRBJ2-6; TRBD2 is a possible D gene (5 bases). The V gene lost 0 bases and the J gene lost 2 bases, with 12 bases spanning the gap. The length of the CDR3 is 17 residues. Germline V gene lookup returns CDR1 SGHRS and CDR2 YFSETQ. The CDR3 region is CASSLGAEGAGANVLTF. CDR3 sequence (DNA): TGCGCCAGCAGCTTGGGGGCCGAGGGTGCTGGGGCCAACGTCCTGACTTTC. Variable domain in full (rest from reference TRBV5-1 and TRBJ2-6): KAGVTQTPRYLIKTRGQQVTLSCSPISGHRSVSWYQQTPGQGLQFLFEYFSETQRNKGNFPGRFSGRQFSNSRSEMNVSTLELGDSALYLCASSLGAEGAGANVLTFGAGSRLTVL.

This chain connects TRBV3-1 to TRBJ2-5; no clear D. The length of the CDR3 is 14 residues. Trimming cost V 4 bases and J 2 bases, with 11 bases left between them. Per germline, CDR1 LGHDT and CDR2 YNNKEL (reference sequence). This CDR3 is CASSPTGVQETQYF. The CDR3, as DNA: TGTGCCAGCAGCCCGACCGGCGTACAAGAGACCCAGTACTTC.

This clonotype has just a few counts. The chain couples TRBV3-1 to TRBJ2-3; no clear D. The CDR3 totals 12 residues. Trimming took off 4 bases at V and 9 bases at J, with 11 bases between the two ends. Germline loops: CDR1 LGHDT, CDR2 YNNKEL (reference sequence). The CDR3 region is CASSPDQTTQYF. Here the CDR3 DNA reads TGTGCCAGCAGCCCGGACCAAACAACGCAGTATTTT.

The V and J genes are TRBV4-2 and TRBJ2-3; 9 bases are a match to TRBD2. This CDR3 spans 17 amino acids. CDR1 LGHNA and CDR2 YNFKEQ come from the germline V gene. J lost 4 bases, V lost 0 bases, and 8 bases had no gene match. The CDR3 bases are TGTGCCAGCAGCCAAGAGGCTAGCGGGACCTCCGCAGATACGCAGTATTTT. This gives the protein CASSQEASGTSADTQYF.

This clonotype was recorded at least ten times. The chain carries TRBV4-1 and TRBJ2-2; D perhaps matches TRBD2 (5 bases). The CDR3 consists of 15 residues. CDR1 is MGHRA, CDR2 YSYEKL, per germline. V gave up 1 base and J gave up 3 bases, with 9 bases separating them. The CDR3 loop is CASSQGSRDTGELFF. The CDR3 nucleotides are TGCGCCAGCAGCCAAGGATCGAGGGACACCGGGGAGCTGTTTTTT.

This clonotype was counted ten times or more. The chain is built from TRBV2 and TRBJ2-1; D not certain. CDR1 is SNHLY, CDR2 FYNNEI, per germline. V shed 6 bases and J shed 5 bases, with 11 bases lying between them. The CDR3 runs to 13 residues. The CDR3: CASRTDGDNEQFF. The CDR3 region has the DNA TGTGCCAGCAGGACCGACGGAGACAATGAGCAGTTCTTC.

The V call is TRBV6-1, the J call TRBJ1-1, with no clear D. The germline V gene has CDR1 MNHNS and CDR2 SASEGT. This CDR3 has 12 amino acids. Trimming took 2 bases from V and 3 from J, leaving 4 bases between them. CDR3 sequence (DNA): TGTGCCAGCAGTGAATGGGACACTGAAGCTTTCTTT. Its protein product is CASSEWDTEAFF.

The chain recombines TRBV20-1 with TRBJ2-1; 8 bases map to TRBD1. CDR1 DFQATT and CDR2 SNEGSKA come from the germline V gene (reference sequence). The CDR3 has 16 residues. V dropped 6 bases and J dropped 4; count of bases not matched to a gene: 14. The CDR3 region has the DNA TGCAGTGCCAACGAACTTCCGGGACAGGTGTACAATGAGCAGTTCTTC. It codes for CSANELPGQVYNEQFF.

This sequence joins TRBV27 and TRBJ1-5; TRBD1 matches at 10 bases. Germline V gene data show CDR1 as MNHEY and CDR2 as SMNVEV (reference sequence). The CDR3 is made up of 14 amino acids. With V trimmed by 4 bases and J by 6 bases, 3 bases remained unmatched. CDR3 nucleotide sequence: TGTGCCAGCAGTTACCGGACAGGGGGTCAGCCCCAGCATTTT. Its translation is CASSYRTGGQPQHF.

The chain recombines TRBV10-2 with TRBJ2-3; the D is unclear. The CDR3 has 15 amino acids. The V end lost 2 bases, the J end lost 6 bases, and 15 bases lay between the germline ends. The germline CDR1 and CDR2 sequences are WSHSY and SAAADI. The CDR3 sequence: CASSERSAPVDTQYF. The CDR3 DNA reads as TGCGCCAGCAGTGAGAGGTCGGCTCCCGTGGATACGCAGTATTTT.

The genes are TRBV12-3 or TRBV12-4 and TRBJ2-4; D call uncertain. The CDR3 covers 13 residues. V was trimmed by 4 bases and J by 4 bases, leaving 8 bases between them. The CDR3 DNA follows: TGTGCCAGCAGTTCCGGACGGAAAAACATTCAGTACTTC. Residues: CASSSGRKNIQYF.

This clonotype has only one observation. Germline and junction disagree at one end, which may indicate a read error. The chain joins TRBV6-7 to TRBJ2-4; 15 bases fit TRBD2. TRBV6-7 is filed as an ORF, its function uncertain. CDR3 length equals 18 residues. The CDR3 loop is CACSWGTSGRKAKNIQYF. The CDR3 DNA reads TGTGCCTGCAGTTGGGGGACTAGCGGGAGGAAGGCCAAAAACATTCAGTACTTC.

V is TRBV20-1 and J is TRBJ1-1; possible D gene TRBD1, 6 bases. Trimming stripped 1 base from V and 6 bases from J, with 21 bases between. There are 16 residues in the CDR3. CDR1 DFQATT and CDR2 SNEGSKA come from the germline V gene (reference sequence). The DNA for the CDR3 is TGCAGTGCTAGAGGTGGCAGGGGAAGTCTAAAGGCTGAAGCTTTCTTT. Its protein product is CSARGGRGSLKAEAFF.

This clonotype was observed a few times. The rearrangement joins TRBV15 to TRBJ2-7, with D tentatively TRBD1 or TRBD2 (5 bases each). Germline lookup yields CDR1 LNHNV and CDR2 YYDKDF (reference sequence). V was shortened by 0 bases and J by 5 bases, with 11 bases between the two germline ends. This CDR3 spans 14 amino acids. CDR3 sequence (DNA): TGTGCCACCAGCAGAGAGGGGCAGGGAGACGAGCAGTACTTC. Translation gives CATSREGQGDEQYF.

This clonotype has a count of ten or more. The V call is TRBV20-1, the J call TRBJ2-1; 8 nucleotides match TRBD1. CDR1 DFQATT and CDR2 SNEGSKA come from the germline V gene (reference sequence). Trimming cost V 5 bases and J 9 bases; bases outside gene matches: 9. The CDR3 is 13 residues long. Here the CDR3 reads CSAVGTGYGEQFF. CDR3 bases: TGCAGTGCTGTGGGGACAGGTTACGGTGAGCAGTTCTTC.

The sample holds many counts of this clonotype. This rearrangement joins TRBV29-1 to TRBJ1-2; D is possibly TRBD1 (5 bases). CDR3 length equals 12 residues. V lost 3 bases and J lost 3, with 8 bases in between. Germline V gives CDR1 SQVTM, CDR2 ANQGSEA. The CDR3 DNA sequence: TGCAGCGTTGAGGGCAGGGACTATGGCTACACCTTC. Translated, it gives CSVEGRDYGYTF.

There are a few counts of this clonotype. The chain joins TRBV5-1 to TRBJ2-1; 9 nucleotides agree with TRBD2. Trimming cost V 5 bases and J 8 bases; bases outside gene matches: 17. CDR1 and CDR2 from the germline V gene are SGHRS and YFSETQ. The CDR3 runs to 17 residues. CDR3 in amino acids: CASSPPPSSGRSDEQFF. Here the CDR3 DNA reads TGCGCCAGCAGTCCACCCCCGAGTAGCGGGAGAAGTGATGAGCAGTTCTTC.

This clonotype was detected a few times. The rearrangement uses TRBV28 and TRBJ2-1; 9 bases match TRBD2. Germline V gene data show CDR1 as MDHEN and CDR2 as SYDVKM. This CDR3 has 15 residues. The trim removed 6 bases at V and 7 bases at J, leaving 10 bases unmatched. CDR3 residues: CASSTGTSTGNEQFF. For the CDR3, the DNA is TGTGCCAGCAGCACCGGGACTAGCACGGGGAATGAGCAGTTCTTC.

This clonotype was observed at least ten times. The V and J genes are TRBV18 and TRBJ2-3, with 10 bases fitting TRBD2. Trimming took 3 bases from V and 0 from J; bases not matched to a gene: 6. This CDR3 is 17 amino acids long. CDR1 is KGHSH and CDR2 is LQKENI in the germline V gene. CDR3 sequence (DNA): TGTGCCAGCTCACCGAACCCGACTAGCGGGAGCACAGATACGCAGTATTTT. Translation gives CASSPNPTSGSTDTQYF. Full variable domain (rest looked up from reference TRBV18 and TRBJ2-3): NAGVMQNPRHLVRRRGQEARLRCSPMKGHSHVYWYRQLPEEGLKFMVYLQKENIIDESGMPKERFSAEFPKEGPSILRIQQVVRGDSAAYFCASSPNPTSGSTDTQYFGPGTRLTVL.

This clonotype occurred many times. The chain links TRBV5-1 to TRBJ2-3, with 10 bases fitting TRBD2. The V gene end was trimmed by 3 bases and the J gene end by 0 bases; junction bases not matched to a gene: 4. This CDR3 spans 16 amino acids. Germline values: CDR1 SGHRS, CDR2 YFSETQ. CDR3 loop: CASSSGLASSTDTQYF. The DNA of the CDR3 is TGCGCCAGCAGCTCGGGACTAGCGTCTAGCACAGATACGCAGTATTTT.

This clonotype was seen a handful of times. The rearrangement links TRBV18 to TRBJ1-1; no reliable D call. CDR3 size: 14 residues. V was trimmed by 4 bases and J by 3 bases, leaving 12 bases between them. From germline, CDR1 is KGHSH and CDR2 LQKENI. CDR3 amino acids: CASSRVVKDTEAFF. Written as DNA, the CDR3 is TGTGCCAGCTCACGCGTCGTGAAGGACACTGAAGCTTTCTTT.

This clonotype was detected only a few times. The V gene is TRBV5-5, the J gene TRBJ2-2, with 12 nucleotides matching TRBD1. The junction had 9 bases not matched to a gene; V was cut back by 5 bases and J by 4 bases. This CDR3 contains 17 residues. Germline CDR1 reads SGHKS; CDR2 reads YYEKEE (reference sequence). The DNA of the CDR3 is TGTGCCAGCAGTTTTGCCCCGGGACAGGGGGCCACCGGGGAGCTGTTTTTT. Its translation is CASSFAPGQGATGELFF.

The chain is built from TRBV11-1 and TRBJ1-4; tentative D call: TRBD1 (5 bases). CDR1 and CDR2 (germline): SGHAT, FQDESV (reference sequence). V lost 1 base, J lost 0 bases, and 15 bases lay in between. This CDR3 comprises 18 residues. This chain's CDR3 is CASSLGPDSPPTNEKLFF. The CDR3 DNA follows: TGTGCCAGCAGCTTAGGGCCCGACAGTCCCCCAACTAATGAAAAACTGTTTTTT.

The V and J genes are TRBV28 and TRBJ2-5; the D gene is possibly TRBD2 (5 bases). The CDR3 covers 14 residues. Per the germline V gene, CDR1 is MDHEN and CDR2 is SYDVKM. V gave up 7 bases and J gave up 1 base, with 13 bases separating them. In nucleotides, the CDR3 is TGTGCCAGCACCCTCCCGGGATCCCAAGAGACCCAGTACTTC. Protein sequence: CASTLPGSQETQYF. The whole variable domain, remainder taken from reference TRBV28 and TRBJ2-5, is DVKVTQSSRYLVKRTGEKVFLECVQDMDHENMFWYRQDPGLGLRLIYFSYDVKMKEKGDIPEGYSVSREKKERFSLILESASTNQTSMYLCASTLPGSQETQYFGPGTRLLVL.

This clonotype was picked up a small number of times. This chain joins TRBV30 and TRBJ2-5; 7 positions agree with TRBD2. Per the germline V gene, CDR1 is GTSNPN and CDR2 is SVGIG (reference sequence). The length of the CDR3 is 13 residues. The V gene end was trimmed by 2 bases and the J gene end by 4 bases; junction bases not matched to a gene: 4. The CDR3 DNA reads TGTGCCTGGAGTATGGGGGAGGGAGAGACCCAGTACTTC. This translates into CAWSMGEGETQYF.